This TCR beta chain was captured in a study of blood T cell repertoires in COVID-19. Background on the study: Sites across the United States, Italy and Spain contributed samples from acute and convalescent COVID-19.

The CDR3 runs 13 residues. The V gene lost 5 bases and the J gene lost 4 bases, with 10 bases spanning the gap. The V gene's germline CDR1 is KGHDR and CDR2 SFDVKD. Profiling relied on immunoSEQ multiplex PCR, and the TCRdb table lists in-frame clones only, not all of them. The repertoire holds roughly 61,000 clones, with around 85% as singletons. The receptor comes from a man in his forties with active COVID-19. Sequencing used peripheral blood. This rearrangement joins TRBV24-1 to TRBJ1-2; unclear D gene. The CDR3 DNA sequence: TGTGCCACCAGTGCCGGGAGTTTCTATGGCTACACCTTC. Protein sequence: CATSAGSFYGYTF.